Each of the 9 T cell receptor beta chains below was sequenced from the same sample in a study of human T cells and chemical hapten exposure. Time point meaning: patch test 2, 6 weeks after DPC sensitization. Treatment defined: therapeutic diphenylcyclopropenone sensitization with weekly scalp DPC. MiXCR, run by TCRdb on the RACE reads, gives a single entry per CDR3 protein. The repertoire holds nearly 85,000 distinct CDR3 sequences, with about 9.9% as singletons. This specimen consisted of whole blood, obtained in connection with sensitization to the hapten diphenylcyclopropenone (DPC). All receptors come from a man between 18 and 29 years old with alopecia areata. Some clones in this sample may be carry-over from other donors' samples.

This clonotype was counted at least ten times. The chain joins TRBV2 to TRBJ2-1; TRBD2 aligns across 13 bases. The trim removed 3 bases at V and 12 bases at J, leaving 14 bases unmatched. The CDR3 contains 17 residues. Germline V lookup: CDR1 SNHLY, CDR2 FYNNEI. CDR3 in amino acids: CASSDDSGLAGTMGQFF. In DNA form, the CDR3 reads TGTGCCAGCAGTGATGACTCGGGACTAGCGGGGACTATGGGGCAGTTCTTC. The variable domain in full, completed from reference TRBV2 and TRBJ2-1, reads EPEVTQTPSHQVTQMGQEVILRCVPISNHLYFYWYRQILGQKVEFLVSFYNNEISEKSEIFDDQFSVERPDGSNFTLKIRSTKLEDSAMYFCASSDDSGLAGTMGQFFGPGTRLTVL.

The chain employs TRBV10-3 and TRBJ2-7; no firm D call. Germline V gene sequence: CDR1 ENHRY, CDR2 SYGVKD. Trimming cost V 2 bases and J 0 bases, with 5 bases left between them. The CDR3 runs to 13 residues. CDR3 sequence: CAISEESSYEQYF. CDR3 nucleotide sequence: TGTGCCATCAGTGAGGAGAGCTCCTACGAGCAGTACTTC.

This clonotype occurred once. The rearrangement uses TRBV6-2 or TRBV6-3 and TRBJ2-7, with D unresolved. The CDR3 runs to 13 residues. Germline V gene sequence: CDR1 MNHEY, CDR2 SVGEGT. V lost 0 bases, J lost 4 bases, and 7 bases lay in between. CDR3 sequence (DNA): TGTGCCAGCAGTTACTCGCCAGAATACGAGCAGTACGTC. Translating gives CASSYSPEYEQYV.

V gene TRBV7-3 combines with J gene TRBJ2-3, with 8 positions matching TRBD2. The CDR3 has 14 residues. The V gene's germline CDR1 is SGHTA and CDR2 FQGTGA. J was trimmed by 3 bases and V by 2 bases; bases with no gene match: 1. The CDR3 DNA reads as TGTGCCAGCAGCTTAGGGACTAGGACAGATACGCAGTATTTT. Amino acid sequence: CASSLGTRTDTQYF. Based on the CDR3 plus reference TRBV7-3 and TRBJ2-3, the full variable domain is GAGVSQTPSNKVTEKGKYVELRCDPISGHTALYWYRQSLGQGPEFLIYFQGTGAADDSGLPNDRFFAVRPEGSVSTLKIQRTERGDSAVYLCASSLGTRTDTQYFGPGTRLTVL.

This clonotype was observed at least ten times. The chain joins TRBV5-1 to TRBJ1-2, with 8 bases identical to TRBD1. CDR3 length: 15 amino acids. Germline V gene data show CDR1 as SGHRS and CDR2 as YFSETQ. Unmatched junction bases numbered 10, after V lost 5 bases and J lost 4 bases. CDR3 loop: CASSSGTGSAYGYTF. The CDR3 DNA reads as TGCGCCAGCAGTTCCGGGACAGGTTCCGCCTATGGCTACACCTTC.

This clonotype was picked up a small number of times. This sequence joins TRBV24-1 and TRBJ1-1; 8 positions match TRBD1. The CDR3 has 11 amino acids. V trimming: 6 bases; J trimming: 10 bases; junction bases outside the gene matches: 3. The germline V gene has CDR1 KGHDR and CDR2 SFDVKD. CDR3 amino acids: CATSYRGTAFF. The CDR3 nucleotides are TGTGCCACCAGTTACAGGGGGACAGCTTTCTTT.

A single count supports this clonotype. V usage is TRBV12-3 or TRBV12-4 and J usage is TRBJ2-3; D call uncertain. V lost 4 bases and J 2 bases, leaving 16 bases between the germline ends. CDR3 size: 16 residues. CDR3 sequence reads: CASSSNSLTITDTQYF. The CDR3 region has the DNA TGTGCCAGCAGTTCGAATAGCCTAACTATCACAGATACGCAGTATTTT.

This clonotype was seen a few times. CDR3 nucleotide sequence: TGTGCCAGCAGCTTTTATACCCCCCCGACATCGGACATTCAGTACTTC. Its protein product is CASSFYTPPTSDIQYF. This chain connects TRBV7-9 to TRBJ2-4; D gene ambiguous. CDR1 is SEHNR and CDR2 is FQNEAQ in the germline V gene (reference sequence). With 3 bases removed from V and 8 bases from J, the gap between germline ends came to 20 bases. The CDR3 totals 16 residues.

The CDR3 DNA sequence: TGTGCCAGCAGCGTAAGAGGACAGGGTGCTGAAGCTTTCTTT. Protein: CASSVRGQGAEAFF. This chain joins TRBV9 and TRBJ1-1; 8 nucleotides line up with TRBD1. This CDR3 has 14 amino acids. With V trimmed by 1 base and J by 6 bases, 5 bases remained unmatched. The germline V gene encodes CDR1 SGDLS and CDR2 YYNGEE.